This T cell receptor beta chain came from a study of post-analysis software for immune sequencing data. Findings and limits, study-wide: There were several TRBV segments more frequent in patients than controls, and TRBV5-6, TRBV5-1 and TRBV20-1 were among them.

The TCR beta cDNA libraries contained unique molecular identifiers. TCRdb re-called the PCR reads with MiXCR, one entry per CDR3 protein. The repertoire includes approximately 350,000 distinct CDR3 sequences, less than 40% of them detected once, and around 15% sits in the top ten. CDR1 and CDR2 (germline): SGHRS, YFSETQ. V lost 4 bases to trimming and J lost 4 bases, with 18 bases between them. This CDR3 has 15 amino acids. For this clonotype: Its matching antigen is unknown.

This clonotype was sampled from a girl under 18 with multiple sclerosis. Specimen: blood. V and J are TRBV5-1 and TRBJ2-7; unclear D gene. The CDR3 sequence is CASSTSTRSKYEQYF. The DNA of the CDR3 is TGCGCCAGCAGCACCTCCACCAGGTCGAAGTACGAGCAGTACTTC.